This T cell receptor (beta chain) comes out of a study of CXCR3-negative and CXCR3-positive naive CD8 T cells. For the study at large: The TRB read total, some 150 million, broke down to about 1.5 +/- 0.3 million reads per library. Study-wide results and limits: TRB CDR3s were more hydrophobic in CXCR3-positive than in CXCR3-negative naive cells. For the naive subsets, surface CD5 was similar, and TCR strength was inferred from TRB CDR3 properties.

This CDR3 has 15 amino acids. The V gene's germline CDR1 is SQVTM and CDR2 ANQGSEA. 5' RACE with UMI labels generated the TRB cDNA libraries. TCRdb re-called the 5' RACE reads and shows each CDR3 protein once, DNA omitted. Found here are under 85,000 distinct CDR3 sequences; the top ten clones hold approximately 0.71%. Comments on this clonotype: What it recognizes is unknown.

The source material was naive CXCR3+ CD8+ T cells from blood. Subset meaning: CD45RO-CCR7+CD27+CD95- naive CD8+ T cells expressing CXCR3 (TNR3+). The chain uses TRBV29-1 and TRBJ2-1; as DNA is missing, the TRBD1 call by TCRdb cannot be tested. The TCR was taken from a human donor in good health. Some clones in this sample may be carry-over from other donors' samples. The CDR3 spells CSVDLDSFYYNEQFF.